Detailed here is one T cell receptor (beta chain). The authors' processing: Reference gene primer amplification gave nucleated cell count estimates. Some clones are missing from TCRdb's copy, which holds only in-frame ones; the method was immunoSEQ multiplex PCR. The V and J calls and clone size come from that table; D and trimming were worked out from the DNA. This table has 200,000 to 250,000 clones, roughly four fifths appearing once. Trimming removed 5 bases from V and 1 base from J, with 12 bases in between. The CDR3 extends over 15 amino acids. The germline CDR1 and CDR2 sequences are KGHSH and LQKENI. This specimen belongs to a study of blood T cell repertoires in COVID-19.

Sequencing was performed on peripheral blood. This TCR was recovered from a woman in her fifties or sixties with active or convalescent COVID-19. V and J are TRBV18 and TRBJ1-5; no clear D gene. CDR3 coding DNA: TGTGCCAGCTCATCCCTCCCCCCCAGCAATCAGCCCCAGCATTTT. Its protein is CASSSLPPSNQPQHF. The full variable domain, completed using reference TRBV18 and TRBJ1-5, is NAGVMQNPRHLVRRRGQEARLRCSPMKGHSHVYWYRQLPEEGLKFMVYLQKENIIDESGMPKERFSAEFPKEGPSILRIQQVVRGDSAAYFCASSSLPPSNQPQHFGDGTRLSIL.